These T cell receptor beta chains were read from a single sample in a study of blood T cell repertoires in COVID-19. Clones were read by immunoSEQ multiplex PCR, and TCRdb kept only the in-frame ones, dropping some. The sample includes 30,000 or so clones, approximately 81% of them seen just once. Specimen: peripheral blood. Receptors were obtained from a man older than 75 with active COVID-19. Each CDR3 is given with its conserved first and last residue. For some rows the clone size is stated as once, few or many, or as a class when expanded; others skip it.

J gene | clone size | V gene | CDR3 protein
TRBJ1-1 | once | TRBV2 | CASRSSMNTEAFF
TRBJ2-5 | . | TRBV5-1 | CASSLAGHAGGETQYF
TRBJ1-5 | . | TRBV20-1 | CSANDRGPGQPQHF
TRBJ1-4 | . | TRBV19 | CASSIQTGGVEKLFF
TRBJ2-5 | . | TRBV5-8 | CASSLAPSAKTQYF
TRBJ1-4 | . | TRBV4-2 | CASSQGVEGKLFF
TRBJ2-2 | . | TRBV10-3 | CAISESEPGQGTGELFF
TRBJ1-5 | . | TRBV7-2 | CASSPTRSNQPQHF
TRBJ1-5 | . | TRBV30 | CAWSKGQTNQPQHF
TRBJ1-5 | . | TRBV2 | CASSGLKGHYSNQPQHF
TRBJ2-7 | . | TRBV9 | CASSPKAGGSYEQYF
TRBJ2-3 | . | TRBV24-1 | CATSDPGTGTEGTDTQYF
TRBJ2-7 | . | TRBV24-1 | CATSDLRNRGHYEQYF
TRBJ1-3 | . | TRBV7-9 | CASSLFSGQGYGNTIYF